This TCR beta chain is from a study of T-cell memory formation after mild COVID-19. TCRdb re-analysed the 5' RACE reads in MiXCR, keeping a single row per CDR3 protein. The repertoire has about 110,000 distinct CDR3 sequences, 18% of them found once; the top ten carry around 5.5%. CDR1 is SGHNT and CDR2 is YYREEE in the germline V gene (reference sequence). The CDR3 spans 17 residues. The V gene lost 4 bases and the J gene lost 0 bases, with 19 bases spanning the gap. This clonotype turned up a few times. Antigen unknown. Broader study findings: Memory sampled before infection contained some responding clones, suggesting cross-reactive memory joined.

The genes are TRBV5-4 and TRBJ1-2; D possibly corresponds to TRBD1 (6 bases). Sequenced input: PBMCs or a T cell subset sorted from them (not recorded which). This receptor was taken from a man in his late teens or twenties who had mild COVID-19 (a few samples of this study predate the infection). Cell type and time point are not known. CDR3 in amino acids: CASSPKRGGMANYGYTF. Here the CDR3 DNA reads TGTGCCAGCAGCCCCAAAAGGGGGGGGATGGCTAACTATGGCTACACCTTC. The entire variable domain, with the rest obtained from reference TRBV5-4 and TRBJ1-2, is as follows: ETGVTQSPTHLIKTRGQQVTLRCSSQSGHNTVSWYQQALGQGPQFIFQYYREEENGRGNFPPRFSGLQFPNYSSELNVNALELDDSALYLCASSPKRGGMANYGYTFGSGTRLTVV.